This TCR beta chain stems from a study of blood T cell repertoires in COVID-19. Study-wide context: From T cells, B-cell-depleted T cells, or PBMCs came the material, which was cDNA or gDNA.

Germline CDR1 SGHVT, CDR2 SQSDAQ. This CDR3 is built from 17 residues. Trimming cost V 5 bases and J 2 bases, with 19 bases left between them. This clone was seen just once. Source study methods: Amplification of reference gene primers provided the estimated nucleated cell counts. Assay: immunoSEQ multiplex PCR; the TCRdb copy retains only in-frame clones and omits some. The V and J calls and clone size were taken over from that table, and D and trimming were inferred from the DNA. Among a few hundred thousand clones listed, more than 85% were seen once. Sequenced: peripheral blood. This chain links TRBV7-4 with TRBJ1-5; D gene uncertain. This TCR derives from a young adult with COVID-19, enrolled during active disease. The CDR3 is CASSAIVGPVGNQPQHF. Written as DNA, the CDR3 is TGTGCCAGCAGCGCGATCGTTGGTCCGGTGGGCAATCAGCCCCAGCATTTT.